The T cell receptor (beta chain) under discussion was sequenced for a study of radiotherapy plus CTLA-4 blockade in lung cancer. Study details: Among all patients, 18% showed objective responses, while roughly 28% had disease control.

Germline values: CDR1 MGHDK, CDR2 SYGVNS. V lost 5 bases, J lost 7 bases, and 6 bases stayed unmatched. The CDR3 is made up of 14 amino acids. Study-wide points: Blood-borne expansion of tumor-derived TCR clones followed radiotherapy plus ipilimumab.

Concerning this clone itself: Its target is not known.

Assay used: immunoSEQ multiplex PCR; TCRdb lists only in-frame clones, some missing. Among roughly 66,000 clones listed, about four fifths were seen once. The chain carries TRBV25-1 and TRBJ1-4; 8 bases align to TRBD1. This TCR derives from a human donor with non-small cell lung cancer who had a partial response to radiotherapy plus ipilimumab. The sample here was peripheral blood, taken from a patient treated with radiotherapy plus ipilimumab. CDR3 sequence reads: CASSSGGEGEKLFF. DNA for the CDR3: TGTGCCAGCAGTTCAGGGGGCGAGGGTGAAAAACTGTTTTTT.